This T cell receptor (beta chain) was obtained from a study of blood T cell repertoires in COVID-19. Profiling relied on immunoSEQ multiplex PCR, and the TCRdb table lists in-frame clones only, not all of them. Among about 150,000 clones listed, around 87% were seen once. The V and J ends lost 4 bases and 6 bases, in that order; junction bases with no gene match: 5. Germline V gives CDR1 MNHEY, CDR2 SMNVEV (reference sequence). This CDR3 contains 15 residues. This TCR derives from a woman aged 40 to 50 with acute or convalescent COVID-19. The sequencing input was peripheral blood. This chain links TRBV27 with TRBJ1-4, with 10 bases identical to TRBD1. The chain's CDR3 is CASSYTGTGDEKLFF. The CDR3, as DNA: TGTGCCAGCAGTTATACCGGGACAGGGGATGAAAAACTGTTTTTT.